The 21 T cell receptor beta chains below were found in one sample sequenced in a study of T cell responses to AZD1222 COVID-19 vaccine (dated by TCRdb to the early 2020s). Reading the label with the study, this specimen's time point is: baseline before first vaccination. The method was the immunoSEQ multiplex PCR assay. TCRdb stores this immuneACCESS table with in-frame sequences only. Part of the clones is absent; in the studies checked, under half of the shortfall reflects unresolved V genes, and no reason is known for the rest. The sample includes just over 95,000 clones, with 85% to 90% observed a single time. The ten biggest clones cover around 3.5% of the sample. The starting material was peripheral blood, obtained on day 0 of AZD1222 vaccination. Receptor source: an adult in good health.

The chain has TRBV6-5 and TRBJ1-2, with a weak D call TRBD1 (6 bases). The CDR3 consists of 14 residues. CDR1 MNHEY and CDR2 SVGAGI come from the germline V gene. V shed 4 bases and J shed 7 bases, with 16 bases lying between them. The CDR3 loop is CASSFRQGRSGYTF. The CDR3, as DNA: TGTGCCAGCAGTTTTCGCCAGGGGCGCAGTGGCTACACCTTC.

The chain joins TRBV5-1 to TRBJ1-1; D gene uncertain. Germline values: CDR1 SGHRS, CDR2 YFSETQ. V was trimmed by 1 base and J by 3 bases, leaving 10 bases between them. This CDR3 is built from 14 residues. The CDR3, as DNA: TGCGCCAGCAGCTTGCTCGGTGAGGACACTGAAGCTTTCTTT. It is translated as CASSLLGEDTEAFF. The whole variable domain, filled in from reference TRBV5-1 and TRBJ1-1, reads KAGVTQTPRYLIKTRGQQVTLSCSPISGHRSVSWYQQTPGQGLQFLFEYFSETQRNKGNFPGRFSGRQFSNSRSEMNVSTLELGDSALYLCASSLLGEDTEAFFGQGTRLTVV.

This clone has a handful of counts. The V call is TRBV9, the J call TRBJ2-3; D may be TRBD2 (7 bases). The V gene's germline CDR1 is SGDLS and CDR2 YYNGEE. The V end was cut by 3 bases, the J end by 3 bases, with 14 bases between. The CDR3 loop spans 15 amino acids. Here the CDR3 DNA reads TGTGCCAGCAGCGGAAGGGGGGGAGGTACAGATACGCAGTATTTT. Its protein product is CASSGRGGGTDTQYF.

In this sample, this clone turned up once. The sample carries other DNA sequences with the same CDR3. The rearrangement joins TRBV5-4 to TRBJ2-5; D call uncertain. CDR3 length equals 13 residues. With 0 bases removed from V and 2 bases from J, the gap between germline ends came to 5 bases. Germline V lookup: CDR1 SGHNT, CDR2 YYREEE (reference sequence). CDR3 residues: CASSLGGQETQYF. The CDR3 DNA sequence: TGTGCCAGCAGCTTGGGCGGTCAAGAGACCCAGTACTTC. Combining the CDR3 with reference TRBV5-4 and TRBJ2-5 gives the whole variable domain ETGVTQSPTHLIKTRGQQVTLRCSSQSGHNTVSWYQQALGQGPQFIFQYYREEENGRGNFPPRFSGLQFPNYSSELNVNALELDDSALYLCASSLGGQETQYFGPGTRLLVL.

The CDR3 DNA reads as TGTGCCAGCAGCTCCTCGGGATCATATGGCTACACCTTC. It is translated as CASSSSGSYGYTF. This sequence joins TRBV7-2 and TRBJ1-2; D is unclear. V gave up 4 bases and J gave up 5 bases, with 11 bases separating them. There are 13 residues in the CDR3. The V gene's germline CDR1 is SGHTA and CDR2 FQGNSA.

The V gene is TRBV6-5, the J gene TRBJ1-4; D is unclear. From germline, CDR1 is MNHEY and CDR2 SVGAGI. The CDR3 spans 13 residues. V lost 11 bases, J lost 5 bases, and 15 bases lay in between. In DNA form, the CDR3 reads TGTGCCTGTAACCAGAACTACAATGAAAAACTGTTTTTT. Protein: CACNQNYNEKLFF.

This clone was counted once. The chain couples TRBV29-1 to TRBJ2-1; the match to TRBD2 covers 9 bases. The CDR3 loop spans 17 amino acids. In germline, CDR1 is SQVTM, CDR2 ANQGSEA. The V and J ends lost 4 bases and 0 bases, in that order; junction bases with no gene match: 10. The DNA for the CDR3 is TGCAGCGTTGCCGGGTCCAGCGGGGGGAGCTCCTACAATGAGCAGTTCTTC. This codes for CSVAGSSGGSSYNEQFF.

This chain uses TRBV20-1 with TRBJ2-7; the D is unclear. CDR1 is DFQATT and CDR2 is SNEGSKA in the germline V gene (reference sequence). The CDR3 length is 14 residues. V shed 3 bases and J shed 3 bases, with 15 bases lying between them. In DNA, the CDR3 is TGCAGTGCTAGTAAACCACTCCAAAACTACGAGCAGTACTTC. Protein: CSASKPLQNYEQYF.

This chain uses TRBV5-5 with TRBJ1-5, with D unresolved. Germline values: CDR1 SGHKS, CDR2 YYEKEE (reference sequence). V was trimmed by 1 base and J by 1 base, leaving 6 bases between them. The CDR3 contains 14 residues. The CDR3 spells CASSLQASNQPQHF. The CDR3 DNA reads TGTGCCAGCAGCTTGCAGGCGAGCAATCAGCCCCAGCATTTT.

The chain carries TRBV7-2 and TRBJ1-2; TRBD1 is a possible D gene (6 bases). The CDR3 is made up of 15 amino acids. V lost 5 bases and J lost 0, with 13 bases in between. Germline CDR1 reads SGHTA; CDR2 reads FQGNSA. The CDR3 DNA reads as TGTGCCAGCAGCCCAAGGACAGTTACTAACTATGGCTACACCTTC. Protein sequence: CASSPRTVTNYGYTF. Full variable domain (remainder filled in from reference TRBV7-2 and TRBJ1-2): GAGVSQSPSNKVTEKGKDVELRCDPISGHTALYWYRQSLGQGLEFLIYFQGNSAPDKSGLPSDRFSAERTGGSVSTLTIQRTQQEDSAVYLCASSPRTVTNYGYTFGSGTRLTVV.

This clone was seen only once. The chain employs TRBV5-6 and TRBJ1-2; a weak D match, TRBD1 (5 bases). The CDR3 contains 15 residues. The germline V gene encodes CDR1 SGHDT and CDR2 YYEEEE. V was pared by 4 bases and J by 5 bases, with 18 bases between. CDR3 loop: CASSARQSFYYGYTF. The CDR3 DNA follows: TGTGCCAGCAGCGCGAGACAGAGCTTCTATTATGGCTACACCTTC.

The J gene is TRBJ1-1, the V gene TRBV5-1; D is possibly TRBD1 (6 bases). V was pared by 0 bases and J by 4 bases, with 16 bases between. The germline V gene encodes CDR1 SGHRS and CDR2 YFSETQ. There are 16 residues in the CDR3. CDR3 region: CASSLGVGGRGTEAFF. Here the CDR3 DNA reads TGCGCCAGCAGCTTGGGTGTGGGGGGGCGAGGCACTGAAGCTTTCTTT.

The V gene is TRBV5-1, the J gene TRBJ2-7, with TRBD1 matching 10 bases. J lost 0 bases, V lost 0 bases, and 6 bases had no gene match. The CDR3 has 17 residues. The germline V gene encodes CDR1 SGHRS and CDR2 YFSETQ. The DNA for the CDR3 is TGCGCCAGCAGCTTGGGGGGGACAGGGGCCCCCTCCTACGAGCAGTACTTC. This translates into CASSLGGTGAPSYEQYF.

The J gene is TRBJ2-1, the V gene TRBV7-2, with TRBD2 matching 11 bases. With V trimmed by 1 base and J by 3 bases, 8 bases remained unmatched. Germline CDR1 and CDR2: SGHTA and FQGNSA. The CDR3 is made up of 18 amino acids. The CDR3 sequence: CASSLVGPTSGNYNEQFF. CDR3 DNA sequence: TGTGCCAGCAGCTTAGTGGGCCCGACTAGCGGGAACTACAATGAGCAGTTCTTC.

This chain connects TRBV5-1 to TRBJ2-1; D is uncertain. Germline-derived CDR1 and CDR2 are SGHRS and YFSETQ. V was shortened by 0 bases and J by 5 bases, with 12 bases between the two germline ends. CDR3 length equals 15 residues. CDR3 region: CASSLDSIIDNEQFF. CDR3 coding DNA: TGCGCCAGCAGCTTGGACAGTATTATCGACAATGAGCAGTTCTTC.

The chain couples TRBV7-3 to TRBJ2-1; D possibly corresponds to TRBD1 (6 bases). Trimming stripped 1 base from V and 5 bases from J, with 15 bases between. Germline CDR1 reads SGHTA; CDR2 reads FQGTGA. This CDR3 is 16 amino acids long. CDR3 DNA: TGTGCCAGCAGCTTAAATCAGGGGATGGGAAACAATGAGCAGTTCTTC. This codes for CASSLNQGMGNNEQFF.

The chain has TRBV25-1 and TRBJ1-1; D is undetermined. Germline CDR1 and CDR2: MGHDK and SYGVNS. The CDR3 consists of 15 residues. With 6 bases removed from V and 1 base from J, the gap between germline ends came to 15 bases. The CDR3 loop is CASRDWSLSNTEAFF. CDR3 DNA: TGTGCCAGCAGGGACTGGTCCTTATCGAACACTGAAGCTTTCTTT.

CDR3 residues: CASSETGFFQPQHF. CDR3 sequence (DNA): TGTGCCAGCAGTGAAACAGGGTTTTTTCAGCCCCAGCATTTT. The chain joins TRBV2 to TRBJ1-5; D might be TRBD1 (6 bases). Deletions cut 2 bases from V and 6 bases from J, with 11 bases between. Germline V lookup: CDR1 SNHLY, CDR2 FYNNEI. The CDR3 is 14 amino acids.

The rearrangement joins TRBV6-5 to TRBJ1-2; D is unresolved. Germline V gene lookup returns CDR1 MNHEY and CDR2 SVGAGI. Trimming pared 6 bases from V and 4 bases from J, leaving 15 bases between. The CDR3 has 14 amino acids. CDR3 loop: CASRRVGNGYGYTF. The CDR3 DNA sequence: TGTGCCAGCAGGAGGGTTGGTAATGGCTATGGCTACACCTTC.

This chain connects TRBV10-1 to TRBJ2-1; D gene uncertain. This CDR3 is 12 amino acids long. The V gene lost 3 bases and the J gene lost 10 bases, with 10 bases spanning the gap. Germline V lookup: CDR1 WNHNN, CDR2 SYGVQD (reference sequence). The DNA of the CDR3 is TGCGCCAGCAGTGAAAACAACCTAGAGCAGTTCTTC. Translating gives CASSENNLEQFF.

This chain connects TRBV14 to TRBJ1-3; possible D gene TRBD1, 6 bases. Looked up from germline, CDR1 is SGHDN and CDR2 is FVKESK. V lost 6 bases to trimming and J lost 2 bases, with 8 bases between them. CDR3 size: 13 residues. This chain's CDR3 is CASSPGAGNTIYF. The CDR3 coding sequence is TGTGCCAGCAGTCCAGGGGCTGGAAACACCATATATTTT. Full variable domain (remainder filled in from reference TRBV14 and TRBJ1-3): EAGVTQFPSHSVIEKGQTVTLRCDPISGHDNLYWYRRVMGKEIKFLLHFVKESKQDESGMPNNRFLAERTGGTYSTLKVQPAELEDSGVYFCASSPGAGNTIYFGEGSWLTVV.